Shown below are 2 T cell receptor beta chains from a single sample sequenced in a study of response to subunit inactivated influenza vaccine. TCRdb used MiXCR to reprocess the RT-PCR reads, holding one entry per CDR3 protein. The sample includes 500,000 to 650,000 distinct CDR3 sequences, around 8% of them seen just once. The sample consisted of PBMCs from blood, taken about 24 months after vaccination. The origin of the receptors is a man between 45 and 75 years old who received an inactivated influenza vaccine.

This chain joins TRBV7-2 and TRBJ2-7; 13 bases fit TRBD2. This CDR3 has 15 residues. Losses at the gene ends were 2 bases for V and 4 bases for J; bases not matched to a gene: 2. The germline gives CDR1 SGHTA, CDR2 FQGNSA. The DNA of the CDR3 is TGTGCCAGCAGCTTACCGGGACTAGCGGGGTACGAGCAGTACTTC. The encoded protein is CASSLPGLAGYEQYF.

The chain uses TRBV19 and TRBJ2-2, with D possibly matching TRBD2 (7 bases). Germline loops: CDR1 LNHDA, CDR2 SQIVND (reference sequence). V lost 7 bases, J lost 4 bases, and 13 bases lay in between. The CDR3 runs 14 residues. The CDR3 region has the DNA TGTGCCAGTAACGCGGGGGCGAGCACCGGGGAGCTGTTTTTT. Its translation is CASNAGASTGELFF.